The 26 T cell receptor beta chains reported below all come from one sample, sequenced in a study of blood T cell repertoires in COVID-19. Only in-frame clones appear in the TCRdb table, and some are missing; sequencing was by immunoSEQ multiplex PCR. The table has hundreds of thousands of clones, 86% seen once; the top ten hold under 2%. Sequenced: PBMCs or T cells enriched from blood (not recorded which). The source is a man aged 35 to 55 who had recovered from COVID-19.

This clone has just a few counts. The chain combines TRBV6-5 with TRBJ1-2; D is unresolved. V was pared by 6 bases and J by 7 bases, with 18 bases between. The CDR3 covers 14 residues. Germline values: CDR1 MNHEY, CDR2 SVGAGI. CDR3 sequence reads: CASSPAGLSSGYTF. In DNA form, the CDR3 reads TGTGCCAGCAGCCCGGCGGGGTTGTCGTCTGGCTACACCTTC.

The chain carries TRBV19 and TRBJ2-7; D is possibly TRBD1 (6 bases). The CDR3 covers 11 residues. Germline V CDR1 and CDR2: LNHDA, SQIVND (reference sequence). V shed 9 bases and J shed 3 bases, with 9 bases lying between them. The chain's CDR3 is CASQGIYEQYF. DNA of the CDR3: TGTGCCAGCCAGGGGATCTACGAGCAGTACTTC.

CDR3 DNA sequence: TGTGCCAGCAGCTTAGCCAGGGGGCATTCACCCCTCCACTTT. This translates into CASSLARGHSPLHF. This rearrangement joins TRBV7-2 to TRBJ1-6; TRBD1 matches at 8 bases. CDR3 size: 14 residues. V gave up 0 bases and J gave up 8 bases; unmatched junction bases: 0. Germline lookup yields CDR1 SGHTA and CDR2 FQGNSA.

The chain uses TRBV5-4 and TRBJ2-7; perhaps TRBD2 as D (6 bases). The CDR3 is 14 residues long. V lost 1 base and J lost 2, with 10 bases in between. Germline V lookup: CDR1 SGHNT, CDR2 YYREEE (reference sequence). The CDR3 here is CASSLHSGAYEQYF. Here the CDR3 DNA reads TGTGCCAGCAGCTTGCACTCGGGGGCCTACGAGCAGTACTTC.

J is TRBJ1-2 and V is TRBV28; tentatively, D is TRBD1 (6 bases). CDR1 is MDHEN and CDR2 is SYDVKM in the germline V gene. The CDR3 spans 17 residues. V lost 3 bases and J lost 0, with 17 bases in between. The CDR3 DNA is TGTGCCAGCAGTTTGGCAGGGGCCCTTGGAGCTAACTATGGCTACACCTTC. Translation gives CASSLAGALGANYGYTF.

The rearrangement links TRBV5-1 to TRBJ2-2, with TRBD2 matching 8 bases. Looked up from germline, CDR1 is SGHRS and CDR2 is YFSETQ. The V and J ends lost 5 bases and 1 base, in that order; junction bases with no gene match: 7. The CDR3 runs to 16 residues. In nucleotides, the CDR3 is TGCGCCAGCAGAGGTGCGGGAGGCCGGAACACCGGGGAGCTGTTTTTT. Translated: CASRGAGGRNTGELFF.

This chain uses TRBV3-1 (or the pseudogene TRBV3-2) with TRBJ1-1, with 10 nucleotides matching TRBD1. In germline, CDR1 is LGHDT, CDR2 YNNKEL (reference sequence). J gave up 2 bases and V 0 bases, and 9 bases lay outside the gene matches. This CDR3 region has 18 residues. CDR3 loop: CASSQERGTGVPNTEAFF. As DNA, the CDR3 is TGTGCCAGCAGCCAAGAAAGGGGGACAGGGGTACCCAACACTGAAGCTTTCTTT.

The chain joins TRBV7-2 to TRBJ1-6; unclear D gene. Germline V CDR1 and CDR2: SGHTA, FQGNSA. V dropped 0 bases and J dropped 0 bases, with 9 bases sitting between them. This CDR3 is built from 17 residues. In nucleotides, the CDR3 is TGTGCCAGCAGCTTAGCGAGGGCCTACTCCTATAATTCACCCCTCCACTTT. It encodes CASSLARAYSYNSPLHF.

The chain recombines TRBV28 with TRBJ1-2; perhaps TRBD1 as D (5 bases). V was shortened by 6 bases and J by 1 base, with 12 bases between the two germline ends. Germline CDR1 reads MDHEN; CDR2 reads SYDVKM. This CDR3 has 14 residues. CDR3 nucleotide sequence: TGTGCCAGCAGCTGGCCGACAGATAACTATGGCTACACCTTC. It specifies CASSWPTDNYGYTF.

In its sample, this clone was seen once. The V gene is TRBV9, the J gene TRBJ2-1, with a weak D call TRBD1 (5 bases). The CDR3 covers 14 residues. CDR1 SGDLS and CDR2 YYNGEE come from the germline V gene. The V and J ends lost 4 bases and 6 bases respectively, with 14 bases between them. CDR3 in DNA: TGTGCCAGCAGCCTAGTGGGGCAGGCCAATGAGCAGTTCTTC. It yields the protein CASSLVGQANEQFF.

The gene calls are TRBV6-5 and TRBJ1-2, with TRBD1 identical over 9 bases. With V trimmed by 6 bases and J by 7 bases, 6 bases remained unmatched. This CDR3 has 13 residues. Germline-derived CDR1 and CDR2 are MNHEY and SVGAGI. CDR3 DNA: TGTGCCAGCAGATTACAGGGGGCGGCTGGCTACACCTTC. Amino acids: CASRLQGAAGYTF.

V usage is TRBV18 and J usage is TRBJ2-7, with a weak D call TRBD1 (5 bases). The V end lost 8 bases, the J end lost 2 bases, and 16 bases lay between the germline ends. The CDR3 totals 14 residues. Germline assignment: CDR1 KGHSH and CDR2 LQKENI. The CDR3 here is CASLDRTSAYEQYF. The CDR3, as DNA: TGTGCCAGCCTCGACAGAACTTCTGCCTACGAGCAGTACTTC.

The chain is built from TRBV10-3 and TRBJ2-3; no reliable D call. CDR3 length equals 15 residues. The ends were cut back, 2 bases at V and 3 bases at J, with 12 bases in the middle. The V gene's germline CDR1 is ENHRY and CDR2 SYGVKD. CDR3 nucleotide sequence: TGTGCCATCAGTGAGCCTGAGAGGCGGACAGATACGCAGTATTTT. It specifies CAISEPERRTDTQYF.

V is TRBV27 and J is TRBJ1-4; TRBD1 matches 7 bases. This CDR3 comprises 14 residues. Germline-derived CDR1 and CDR2 are MNHEY and SMNVEV (reference sequence). The V segment lost 6 bases and the J segment 4 bases; nucleotides outside the gene matches: 5. The CDR3 DNA reads as TGTGCCAGCAGGTCGGGACAGTTTAATGAAAAACTGTTTTTT. This translates into CASRSGQFNEKLFF.

In its sample, this clone was seen a few times. The rearrangement links TRBV5-5 to TRBJ1-3; TRBD1 matches 9 bases. V shed 4 bases and J 3 bases; nucleotides not matched to a gene: 5. Per the germline V gene, CDR1 is SGHKS and CDR2 is YYEKEE (reference sequence). This CDR3 region has 15 residues. For the CDR3, the DNA is TGTGCCAGCAGCCTAGGACAGGGGTTTGGAAACACCATATATTTT. Translating gives CASSLGQGFGNTIYF.

In this sample, this clone turned up a few times. CDR3 region: CASIPGTLTNYGYTF. CDR3 in DNA: TGTGCCAGTATCCCTGGGACACTAACTAACTATGGCTACACCTTC. The V call is TRBV19, the J call TRBJ1-2; D is possibly TRBD1 (6 bases). The CDR3 extends over 15 amino acids. Trimming pared 7 bases from V and 0 bases from J, leaving 15 bases between. Per germline, CDR1 LNHDA and CDR2 SQIVND (reference sequence). Using reference TRBV19 and TRBJ1-2 for the parts outside the CDR3, the full variable domain is DGGITQSPKYLFRKEGQNVTLSCEQNLNHDAMYWYRQDPGQGLRLIYYSQIVNDFQKGDIAEGYSVSREKKESFPLTVTSAQKNPTAFYLCASIPGTLTNYGYTFGSGTRLTVV.

The gene calls are TRBV9 and TRBJ1-5; 8 bases are shared with TRBD1. CDR3 size: 14 residues. In germline, CDR1 is SGDLS, CDR2 YYNGEE. V shed 3 bases and J 9 bases; nucleotides not matched to a gene: 8. Here the CDR3 reads CASSEGTGPRPQHF. In DNA form, the CDR3 reads TGTGCCAGCAGCGAGGGGACAGGCCCGCGGCCCCAGCATTTT.

This clone came up a few times. The chain joins TRBV7-2 to TRBJ1-5; 7 nucleotides align to TRBD1. Trimming removed 6 bases from V and 2 bases from J; junction bases left unmatched: 10. The CDR3 runs 16 residues. CDR1 and CDR2 from the germline V gene are SGHTA and FQGNSA. CDR3 residues: CASSYRGLLGNQPQHF. CDR3 nucleotides: TGTGCCAGCAGTTACAGGGGCCTCCTCGGCAATCAGCCCCAGCATTTT. The variable domain in full, completed from reference TRBV7-2 and TRBJ1-5, reads GAGVSQSPSNKVTEKGKDVELRCDPISGHTALYWYRQSLGQGLEFLIYFQGNSAPDKSGLPSDRFSAERTGGSVSTLTIQRTQQEDSAVYLCASSYRGLLGNQPQHFGDGTRLSIL.

The V call is TRBV27, the J call TRBJ1-4; D is uncertain. Trimming took off 3 bases at V and 14 bases at J, with 19 bases between the two ends. Germline lookup yields CDR1 MNHEY and CDR2 SMNVEV (reference sequence). This CDR3 has 14 amino acids. As DNA, the CDR3 is TGTGCCAGCAGTTTTGTTTCGCCCGGAGGATATCTGTTTTTT. It is translated as CASSFVSPGGYLFF.

The chain links TRBV4-1 to TRBJ2-1, with 8 bases that match TRBD2. Germline lookup yields CDR1 MGHRA and CDR2 YSYEKL. CDR3 size: 15 residues. The trim removed 0 bases at V and 7 bases at J, leaving 5 bases unmatched. The CDR3 nucleotides read TGCGCCAGCAGCCAAGAGAACGGGAGGGTTAATGAGCAGTTCTTC. It yields the protein CASSQENGRVNEQFF.

The chain couples TRBV6-2 or TRBV6-3 to TRBJ1-6; unclear D gene. The CDR3 runs to 17 residues. CDR1 and CDR2 from the germline V gene are MNHEY and SVGEGT. The ends were cut back, 2 bases at V and 5 bases at J, with 16 bases in the middle. CDR3 nucleotide sequence: TGTGCCAGCAGTTACCCAAGGTCCAGGTTCGATAATTCACCCCTCCACTTT. This encodes CASSYPRSRFDNSPLHF.

CDR3 DNA: TGTGCCACCAGCAGAGATCCCGGGGATACTGGAAACACCATATATTTT. This translates into CATSRDPGDTGNTIYF. The chain carries TRBV15 and TRBJ1-3; D gene unclear. The V end lost 0 bases, the J end lost 2 bases, and 11 bases lay between the germline ends. Germline CDR1 LNHNV, CDR2 YYDKDF (reference sequence). The CDR3 totals 16 residues.

The genes are TRBV6-6 and TRBJ1-3; D is uncertain. Germline V gene sequence: CDR1 MNHNY, CDR2 SVGAGI (reference sequence). The germline V and J ends were trimmed by 2 bases and 3 bases, with 14 bases remaining between them. The CDR3 is made up of 16 amino acids. The CDR3 loop reads CASSYATVSNGNTIYF. The CDR3 DNA reads TGTGCCAGCAGTTACGCGACTGTATCGAATGGAAACACCATATATTTT.

V is TRBV5-6 and J is TRBJ2-2, with 7 bases aligning to TRBD2. The CDR3 runs to 14 residues. CDR1 is SGHDT and CDR2 is YYEEEE in the germline V gene. V was clipped by 3 bases and J by 6 bases; unmatched bases: 5. The CDR3 loop is CASSWLADPGELFF. CDR3 nucleotides: TGTGCCAGCAGCTGGCTAGCGGACCCCGGGGAGCTGTTTTTT.

J is TRBJ2-1 and V is TRBV2; 12 nucleotides agree with TRBD2. This CDR3 spans 16 amino acids. V lost 1 base to trimming and J lost 9 bases; unmatched junction nucleotides: 7. The germline gives CDR1 SNHLY, CDR2 FYNNEI. The CDR3 nucleotides are TGTGCCAGCAGTGAAGGGCTAGCGGGGGGGATACGTGAGCAGTTCTTC. It yields the protein CASSEGLAGGIREQFF.

Details on this clone: Other DNA sequences in the same sample also yield this CDR3. The chain combines TRBV7-9 with TRBJ1-2; 8 nucleotides line up with TRBD1. This CDR3 has 14 amino acids. Germline values: CDR1 SEHNR, CDR2 FQNEAQ (reference sequence). The V and J ends lost 1 base and 7 bases, in that order; junction bases with no gene match: 5. The CDR3 DNA reads as TGTGCCAGCAGCTTAGGCCAGGGGGCGCGTGGCTACACCTTC. The encoded protein is CASSLGQGARGYTF.